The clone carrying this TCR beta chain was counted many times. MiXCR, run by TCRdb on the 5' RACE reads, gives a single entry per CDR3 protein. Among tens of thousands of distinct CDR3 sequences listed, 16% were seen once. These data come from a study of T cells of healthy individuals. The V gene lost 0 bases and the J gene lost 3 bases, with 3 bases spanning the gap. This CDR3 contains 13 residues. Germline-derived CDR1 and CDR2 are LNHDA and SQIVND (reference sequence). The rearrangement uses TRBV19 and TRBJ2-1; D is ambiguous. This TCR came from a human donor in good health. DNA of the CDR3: TGTGCCAGTAGTATAGAACTCTACAATGAGCAGTTCTTC. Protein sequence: CASSIELYNEQFF.